The 23 T cell receptor beta chains given below trace back to one sample, sequenced in a study of T cells after yellow fever vaccination. TCRdb redid the calling of the 5' RACE reads with MiXCR, one entry per CDR3 protein. The sample includes roughly 65,000 distinct CDR3 sequences, around 6.2% of them seen just once. The source material was CD4+ T cells sorted from PBMCs, sampled less than 16 days after the first yellow fever vaccination. The receptors come from a man younger than 35 who received the YFV17D yellow fever vaccine.

This clonotype was seen at least ten times. The chain is built from TRBV29-1 and TRBJ1-5, with 10 bases fitting TRBD1. After removal of 6 bases from V and 5 bases from J, the junction contained 4 bases not matched to a gene. This CDR3 spans 13 amino acids. Per germline, CDR1 SQVTM and CDR2 ANQGSEA. The DNA of the CDR3 is TGCAGCGTAGTGACAGGGGGCTATCAGCCCCAGCATTTT. Protein product: CSVVTGGYQPQHF.

This clonotype was recorded at least ten times. The chain combines TRBV9 with TRBJ1-1; 7 nucleotides line up with TRBD1. The germline V gene has CDR1 SGDLS and CDR2 YYNGEE. CDR3 length: 13 residues. With V trimmed by 4 bases and J by 7 bases, 7 bases remained unmatched. CDR3 nucleotides: TGTGCCAGCAGCCCTAGGGGGCGAGGTGAAGCTTTCTTT. Protein product: CASSPRGRGEAFF.

Ten or more counts support this clonotype. This sequence joins TRBV5-5 and TRBJ2-1; TRBD2 might be the D (6 bases). Germline assignment: CDR1 SGHKS and CDR2 YYEKEE (reference sequence). The V end was cut by 0 bases, the J end by 9 bases, with 10 bases between. The CDR3 length is 13 residues. The CDR3 protein is CASSLERRGEQFF. The CDR3 DNA reads TGTGCCAGCAGCTTGGAAAGGAGGGGTGAGCAGTTCTTC. Full variable domain (missing parts from reference TRBV5-5 and TRBJ2-1): DAGVTQSPTHLIKTRGQQVTLRCSPISGHKSVSWYQQVLGQGPQFIFQYYEKEERGRGNFPDRFSARQFPNYSSELNVNALLLGDSALYLCASSLERRGEQFFGPGTRLTVL.

On this clonotype: A read error may explain this, as a much larger clone is one base away. The J gene is TRBJ1-2, the V gene TRBV7-8; D not certain. In germline, CDR1 is SGHVS, CDR2 FQNEAQ. The CDR3 spans 14 residues. V shed 1 base and J shed 2 bases, with 8 bases lying between them. CDR3 protein: CASSLVDWNYGYTF. The DNA of the CDR3 is TGTGCCAGCAGCTTAGTGGACTGGAACTATGGCTACACCTTC.

This clonotype occurred many times. The chain couples TRBV6-1 to TRBJ2-3, with D unclear. CDR1 is MNHNS and CDR2 is SASEGT in the germline V gene. The CDR3 length is 13 residues. V was trimmed by 6 bases and J by 2 bases, leaving 9 bases between them. CDR3 nucleotide sequence: TGTGCCAGCAGGGGGATCTCCACAGATACGCAGTATTTT. Translated: CASRGISTDTQYF.

The table lists this clonotype with many counts. The chain is built from TRBV7-9 and TRBJ2-5; D uncertain. Trimming took 2 bases from V and 4 from J, leaving 5 bases between them. Germline V lookup: CDR1 SEHNR, CDR2 FQNEAQ (reference sequence). CDR3 length: 12 residues. CDR3 protein: CASSLSGETQYF. CDR3 nucleotides: TGTGCCAGCAGCTTAAGTGGAGAGACCCAGTACTTC.

This clonotype was detected only a few times. The V and J genes are TRBV5-1 and TRBJ2-1; D is possibly TRBD1 or TRBD2 (5 bases each). Deletions cut 7 bases from V and 3 bases from J, with 11 bases between. CDR1 and CDR2 from the germline V gene are SGHRS and YFSETQ. The CDR3 contains 13 residues. The CDR3 sequence: CASGEGNYNEQFF. The CDR3 bases are TGCGCCAGCGGAGAGGGGAACTACAATGAGCAGTTCTTC.

This clonotype was found many times. The chain combines TRBV7-8 with TRBJ2-1; 10 bases are shared with TRBD1. Per germline, CDR1 SGHVS and CDR2 FQNEAQ. This CDR3 region has 17 residues. The junction had 13 bases not matched to a gene; V was cut back by 5 bases and J by 6 bases. DNA for the CDR3: TGTGCCAGCAGCCGTTTGGGCGGGACAGGGGTTAGCAATGAGCAGTTCTTC. Translated: CASSRLGGTGVSNEQFF.

Many counts were recorded for this clonotype. The chain carries TRBV19 and TRBJ2-7; perhaps TRBD2 as D (6 bases). V was clipped by 3 bases and J by 2 bases, with 8 bases between them. Germline CDR1 and CDR2: LNHDA and SQIVND (reference sequence). The CDR3 spans 13 residues. The chain's CDR3 is CASSIPGAYEQYF. Written as DNA, the CDR3 is TGTGCCAGTAGTATTCCGGGGGCCTACGAGCAGTACTTC.

This clonotype was seen many times. The V and J genes are TRBV20-1 and TRBJ2-1; D call uncertain. CDR1 DFQATT and CDR2 SNEGSKA come from the germline V gene (reference sequence). The CDR3 contains 13 residues. The V gene lost 1 base and the J gene lost 5 bases, with 9 bases spanning the gap. The CDR3, as DNA: TGCAGTGCTAGAGTGCACAGCGACAATGAGCAGTTCTTC. Amino acids: CSARVHSDNEQFF.

This clonotype was counted at least ten times. V and J are TRBV29-1 and TRBJ2-5; possibly TRBD1 for D (5 bases). The CDR3 covers 11 residues. Trimming shortened V by 5 bases and J by 7 bases, and 11 bases separated the two germline ends. CDR1 SQVTM and CDR2 ANQGSEA come from the germline V gene. The CDR3 loop is CSVMQGATQYF. The CDR3 nucleotides are TGCAGCGTTATGCAGGGCGCGACCCAGTACTTC.

This clonotype was seen repeatedly, ten times or more. The chain recombines TRBV10-3 with TRBJ2-1; 8 nucleotides align to TRBD2. J was trimmed by 10 bases and V by 0 bases; bases with no gene match: 11. Germline CDR1 ENHRY, CDR2 SYGVKD. The CDR3 has 16 amino acids. The CDR3 region has the DNA TGTGCCATCAGTGAGTCCCCCCGGCGGGGGGCACGAGAGCAGTTCTTC. Residues: CAISESPRRGAREQFF.

This clonotype was counted at least ten times. J is TRBJ1-2 and V is TRBV18; D is ambiguous. Per germline, CDR1 KGHSH and CDR2 LQKENI. The CDR3 runs to 13 residues. The V end was cut by 2 bases, the J end by 2 bases, with 6 bases between. Here the CDR3 reads CASSPGENYGYTF. The CDR3 nucleotides read TGTGCCAGCTCACCAGGAGAAAACTATGGCTACACCTTC. The variable domain in full, with the rest retrieved from reference TRBV18 and TRBJ1-2, is NAGVMQNPRHLVRRRGQEARLRCSPMKGHSHVYWYRQLPEEGLKFMVYLQKENIIDESGMPKERFSAEFPKEGPSILRIQQVVRGDSAAYFCASSPGENYGYTFGSGTRLTVV.

This clonotype was seen many times. The CDR3 spells CSANSESGGTQYF. In DNA form, the CDR3 reads TGCAGTGCTAACTCGGAATCCGGGGGGACCCAGTACTTC. The chain couples TRBV20-1 to TRBJ2-5, with D maybe TRBD2 (6 bases). V was shortened by 4 bases and J by 7 bases, with 16 bases between the two germline ends. This CDR3 is built from 13 residues. Germline values: CDR1 DFQATT, CDR2 SNEGSKA (reference sequence).

The table lists this clonotype with a count of one. This could be a read error, since a much larger clone is one nucleotide away. This chain joins TRBV12-3 or TRBV12-4 and TRBJ2-5, with a tentative D call TRBD1 (5 bases). Trimming left V 4 bases short and J 3 bases short, with 9 bases between. The CDR3 covers 13 residues. The CDR3 coding sequence is TGTGCCAGCAGTTGCGCAGGGAAAGAGACCCAGTACTTC. Protein sequence: CASSCAGKETQYF.

This clonotype showed up many times. The chain recombines TRBV7-9 with TRBJ2-3; D is unclear. This CDR3 contains 14 residues. V was pared by 10 bases and J by 0 bases, with 14 bases between. Germline CDR1 reads SEHNR; CDR2 reads FQNEAQ (reference sequence). The CDR3 is CAILDGTSTDTQYF. The CDR3 region has the DNA TGTGCCATCCTGGACGGCACCAGCACAGATACGCAGTATTTT.

In this sample, this clonotype turned up many times. The chain combines TRBV4-1 with TRBJ1-5; TRBD1 agrees at 8 bases. This CDR3 is built from 17 residues. Germline lookup yields CDR1 MGHRA and CDR2 YSYEKL. V lost 0 bases and J lost 5; bases outside the gene matches: 9. CDR3 coding DNA: TGCGCCAGCAGCCAAGATAAGGGTCAGGGGGCCCATCAGCCCCAGCATTTT. This codes for CASSQDKGQGAHQPQHF.

In this sample, this clonotype turned up many times. The rearrangement links TRBV7-2 to TRBJ2-7; 8 bases match TRBD2. After removal of 6 bases from V and 6 bases from J, the junction contained 10 bases not matched to a gene. The germline V gene encodes CDR1 SGHTA and CDR2 FQGNSA. This CDR3 has 14 amino acids. As DNA, the CDR3 is TGTGCCAGCAGTACCGTTGGTGCGGGGGGCGAGCAGTACTTC. Translating gives CASSTVGAGGEQYF.

This clonotype was picked up many times. DNA for the CDR3: TGTGCCAGCAGCCAAGGACCGGGGGGGAATCAGCCCCAGCATTTT. This gives the protein CASSQGPGGNQPQHF. The gene calls are TRBV4-2 and TRBJ1-5; D is perhaps TRBD1 (5 bases). CDR1 and CDR2 from the germline V gene are LGHNA and YNFKEQ. The CDR3 runs 15 residues. Trimming shortened V by 1 base and J by 4 bases, and 11 bases separated the two germline ends.

There are many counts of this clonotype. The V gene is TRBV5-1, the J gene TRBJ2-5; 10 bases agree with TRBD2. The CDR3 totals 15 residues. Trimming removed 4 bases from V and 5 bases from J; junction bases left unmatched: 8. CDR1 and CDR2 (germline): SGHRS, YFSETQ. CDR3 bases: TGCGCCAGCAGCATGAGCGGGGGGGCCGGTGAGACCCAGTACTTC. The encoded protein is CASSMSGGAGETQYF.

This clonotype was seen repeatedly, ten times or more. The rearrangement links TRBV10-3 to TRBJ2-7, with 10 bases fitting TRBD2. J gave up 3 bases and V 8 bases, and 4 bases lay outside the gene matches. Germline V gene data show CDR1 as ENHRY and CDR2 as SYGVKD. The CDR3 length is 13 residues. CDR3 sequence reads: CAIGSGGRYEQYV. CDR3 DNA: TGTGCCATCGGTAGCGGGGGGCGCTACGAGCAGTACGTC.

V usage is TRBV9 and J usage is TRBJ2-1, with 7 bases aligning to TRBD1. CDR1 and CDR2 from the germline V gene are SGDLS and YYNGEE. The CDR3 spans 13 residues. V lost 3 bases, J lost 12 bases, and 9 bases stayed unmatched. The CDR3 loop reads CASSDGTVGSQFF. The CDR3 nucleotides are TGTGCCAGCAGCGACGGGACAGTCGGCTCGCAGTTCTTC.

The sample holds many counts of this clonotype. Here the CDR3 reads CSAKGGVISNTEAFF. The CDR3 nucleotides are TGCAGTGCCAAAGGGGGCGTTATTAGTAACACTGAAGCTTTCTTT. The chain combines TRBV20-1 with TRBJ1-1, with 7 bases that match TRBD1. The CDR3 sequence is 15 residues long. Germline V CDR1 and CDR2: DFQATT, SNEGSKA (reference sequence). V was pared by 6 bases and J by 2 bases, with 12 bases of the junction left unmatched.